The 22 T cell receptor beta chains below all came from one sample that was sequenced in a study of cytomegalovirus exposure and HLA in healthy donors. Primers included in the PCR were 60 Vbeta and 13 Jbeta primers. This table comes from immunoSEQ multiplex PCR, and its TCRdb copy is limited to in-frame clones, with some not included. The repertoire holds a few hundred thousand clones, with about 80% as singletons. What was sequenced was PBMCs. The source is a woman aged 25 to 45 in good health and CMV-seronegative.

The chain recombines TRBV6-5 with TRBJ1-6; D is perhaps TRBD1 (6 bases). Germline V CDR1 and CDR2: MNHEY, SVGAGI. The CDR3 is made up of 13 amino acids. The V and J ends lost 0 bases and 9 bases respectively, with 6 bases between them. CDR3 DNA sequence: TGTGCCAGCAGTTACTCGGGGGCTTCACCCCTCCACTTT. It yields the protein CASSYSGASPLHF.

This clone was detected a few times. The chain is built from TRBV5-6 and TRBJ1-1; D call uncertain. The CDR3 covers 14 residues. The germline V gene has CDR1 SGHDT and CDR2 YYEEEE. Trimming removed 6 bases at V and 0 bases at J, with 12 bases between. The CDR3 loop reads CASTLGRVNTEAFF. DNA for the CDR3: TGTGCCAGCACTCTGGGCAGAGTGAACACTGAAGCTTTCTTT. Full variable domain (rest looked up from reference TRBV5-6 and TRBJ1-1): DAGVTQSPTHLIKTRGQQVTLRCSPKSGHDTVSWYQQALGQGPQFIFQYYEEEERQRGNFPDRFSGHQFPNYSSELNVNALLLGDSALYLCASTLGRVNTEAFFGQGTRLTVV.

In its sample, this clone was seen once. The chain is built from TRBV6-5 and TRBJ2-5; D might be TRBD1 (6 bases). Germline lookup yields CDR1 MNHEY and CDR2 SVGAGI. V gave up 4 bases and J gave up 2 bases, with 8 bases separating them. This CDR3 spans 13 amino acids. Here the CDR3 DNA reads TGTGCCAGCAGTTGGACAGTTCAAGAGACCCAGTACTTC. It yields the protein CASSWTVQETQYF.

Comments on this clone: The junction does not match germline at one end; this may be a read error. The chain has TRBV4-1 and TRBJ1-2, with 10 bases lining up with TRBD1. The CDR3 length is 17 residues. Per germline, CDR1 MGHRA and CDR2 YSYEKL. CDR3 DNA sequence: TGCGCCAGCAGCCAAGCCTTATTCTATGGACAGGGGGGTGGCTACCCCTTC. It is translated as CASSQALFYGQGGGYPF.

The chain has TRBV6-5 and TRBJ2-1; 9 nucleotides align to TRBD2. The V gene end was trimmed by 4 bases and the J gene end by 2 bases; junction bases not matched to a gene: 3. The CDR3 spans 15 residues. Germline CDR1 MNHEY, CDR2 SVGAGI. CDR3 residues: CASSSRLAAYNEQFF. CDR3 sequence (DNA): TGTGCCAGCAGTTCCCGACTAGCGGCCTACAATGAGCAGTTCTTC.

The J gene is TRBJ2-5, the V gene TRBV6-5, with D possibly matching TRBD2 (5 bases). Germline lookup yields CDR1 MNHEY and CDR2 SVGAGI. Trimming shortened V by 2 bases and J by 11 bases, and 18 bases separated the two germline ends. The CDR3 consists of 14 residues. This CDR3 is CASSYAPRIREQYF. The CDR3 nucleotides are TGTGCCAGCAGTTACGCACCCCGGATAAGGGAGCAGTACTTC.

The chain uses TRBV7-2 and TRBJ2-7, with D tentatively TRBD1 (6 bases). V lost 2 bases and J lost 5, with 16 bases in between. Germline V lookup: CDR1 SGHTA, CDR2 FQGNSA. The CDR3 runs 15 residues. The CDR3: CASSLYGGRGHEQYF. CDR3 nucleotides: TGTGCCAGCAGCTTATATGGCGGCAGGGGCCACGAGCAGTACTTC.

The genes are TRBV4-1 and TRBJ1-5; tentatively, D is TRBD1 (5 bases). Trimming pared 4 bases from V and 8 bases from J, leaving 12 bases between. The CDR3 is made up of 13 amino acids. Per the germline V gene, CDR1 is MGHRA and CDR2 is YSYEKL. As DNA, the CDR3 is TGCGCCAGCAGCCGGAGCAGGGAGGAGCCCCAGCATTTT. It specifies CASSRSREEPQHF.

This clone was seen a few times. The chain is built from TRBV5-1 and TRBJ2-3, with 7 bases matching TRBD2. The V gene end was trimmed by 2 bases and the J gene end by 4 bases; junction bases not matched to a gene: 19. CDR1 is SGHRS, CDR2 YFSETQ, per germline. The CDR3 covers 19 residues. DNA for the CDR3: TGCGCCAGCAGCTTTGCTTCCGGGACTAACTTCCCGAGGGCAGATACGCAGTATTTT. Encoded protein: CASSFASGTNFPRADTQYF. The variable domain in full, with the rest retrieved from reference TRBV5-1 and TRBJ2-3, is KAGVTQTPRYLIKTRGQQVTLSCSPISGHRSVSWYQQTPGQGLQFLFEYFSETQRNKGNFPGRFSGRQFSNSRSEMNVSTLELGDSALYLCASSFASGTNFPRADTQYFGPGTRLTVL.

The V call is TRBV11-2, the J call TRBJ2-6; D is unresolved. Deletions cut 5 bases from V and 3 bases from J, with 8 bases between. This CDR3 is built from 14 residues. The germline CDR1 and CDR2 sequences are SGHAT and FQNNGV. The CDR3 nucleotides read TGTGCCAGCAGCCCCGTATATGGGGCCAACGTCCTGACTTTC. Protein product: CASSPVYGANVLTF.

The chain has TRBV21-1 and TRBJ2-2; the table names TRBD2, a call not compared with the DNA. TRBV21-1 represents a pseudogene. This CDR3 has 14 residues. For the CDR3, the DNA is TGTGCCAGCAGCAAAGGACTAGTAGCCGGGGAGCTGTTTTTT. Encoded protein: CASSKGLVAGELFF.

V and J are TRBV6-5 and TRBJ2-5, with D perhaps matching TRBD1 (6 bases). V was cut by 6 bases and J by 8 bases, with 16 bases left in between. CDR3 length equals 13 residues. Germline values: CDR1 MNHEY, CDR2 SVGAGI. The CDR3 is CASSYGDTLTQYF. CDR3 nucleotides: TGTGCCAGCAGCTACGGGGACACGCTCACCCAGTACTTC.

This clone was detected a few times. This rearrangement joins TRBV2 to TRBJ1-1; D possibly corresponds to TRBD1 (5 bases). The V end lost 6 bases, the J end lost 3 bases, and 17 bases lay between the germline ends. Germline V gives CDR1 SNHLY, CDR2 FYNNEI. The CDR3 has 15 amino acids. CDR3 sequence reads: CASSAGTLGDTEAFF. CDR3 bases: TGTGCCAGCAGCGCCGGGACTTTGGGGGACACTGAAGCTTTCTTT.

The chain's CDR3 is CASRQDPGLAGDYEQYF. The CDR3 coding sequence is TGTGCCAGCAGACAAGATCCCGGACTAGCGGGGGACTACGAGCAGTACTTC. The rearrangement uses TRBV5-5 and TRBJ2-7, with TRBD2 matching over 13 bases. Germline values: CDR1 SGHKS, CDR2 YYEKEE (reference sequence). The CDR3 covers 17 residues. The ends lost 5 bases at V and 3 bases at J; junction bases unmatched: 11.

The chain links TRBV5-6 to TRBJ1-2, with D possibly TRBD1 on 5 matching bases. The CDR3 runs 15 residues. Per the germline V gene, CDR1 is SGHDT and CDR2 is YYEEEE. The V end lost 4 bases, the J end lost 8 bases, and 21 bases lay between the germline ends. CDR3 residues: CASSPTGWFRHGYTF. CDR3 sequence (DNA): TGTGCCAGCAGCCCCACAGGATGGTTTCGCCACGGCTACACCTTC.

The chain joins TRBV18 to TRBJ1-5; TRBD1 might be the D (6 bases). Germline assignment: CDR1 KGHSH and CDR2 LQKENI. The CDR3 length is 15 residues. V was clipped by 4 bases and J by 0 bases, with 10 bases between them. CDR3 coding DNA: TGTGCCAGCTCACTTGACAGGTTTAGCAATCAGCCCCAGCATTTT. This gives the protein CASSLDRFSNQPQHF.

The J gene is TRBJ2-1, the V gene TRBV27, with 10 bases identical to TRBD2. V shed 3 bases, J shed 5 bases, and the junction held 7 bases outside the gene matches. The CDR3 consists of 16 residues. Germline V gene sequence: CDR1 MNHEY, CDR2 SMNVEV (reference sequence). The CDR3 loop reads CASSFLGLATNNEQFF. In DNA form, the CDR3 reads TGTGCCAGCAGTTTTTTGGGACTAGCGACTAACAATGAGCAGTTCTTC.

The V gene is TRBV28, the J gene TRBJ1-4; D is undetermined. Deletions cut 5 bases from V and 8 bases from J, with 6 bases between. There are 11 residues in the CDR3. Germline V CDR1 and CDR2: MDHEN, SYDVKM. The CDR3 region is CASSLLEKLFF. CDR3 nucleotides: TGTGCCAGCAGTCTACTAGAAAAACTGTTTTTT.

The chain is built from TRBV6-5 and TRBJ1-1; unclear D gene. The CDR3 covers 14 residues. In germline, CDR1 is MNHEY, CDR2 SVGAGI. The V and J ends lost 3 bases and 8 bases respectively, with 16 bases between them. The CDR3 protein is CASSYIWMSGEAFF. DNA for the CDR3: TGTGCCAGCAGTTATATTTGGATGTCAGGAGAAGCTTTCTTT.

The chain combines TRBV9 with TRBJ2-2, with D possibly matching TRBD2 (6 bases). CDR3 length equals 16 residues. Trimming took 3 bases from V and 3 from J, leaving 15 bases between them. Germline V CDR1 and CDR2: SGDLS, YYNGEE. The DNA of the CDR3 is TGTGCCAGCAGCGCCCAGGGACTGCCCCACACCGGGGAGCTGTTTTTT. This sequence encodes CASSAQGLPHTGELFF. Complete variable domain (other parts from reference TRBV9 and TRBJ2-2): DSGVTQTPKHLITATGQRVTLRCSPRSGDLSVYWYQQSLDQGLQFLIQYYNGEERAKGNILERFSAQQFPDLHSELNLSSLELGDSALYFCASSAQGLPHTGELFFGEGSRLTVL.

The genes are TRBV11-3 and TRBJ2-1; tentatively, D is TRBD2 (6 bases). V was pared by 3 bases and J by 9 bases, with 18 bases between. Germline CDR1 is SGHNT and CDR2 is YENEEA. The CDR3 loop spans 15 amino acids. The CDR3 coding sequence is TGTGCCAGCAGCTTTGAGGGTAGCGGTGGTGTTGAGCAGTTCTTC. This sequence encodes CASSFEGSGGVEQFF.

This sequence joins TRBV4-1 and TRBJ1-6; D perhaps matches TRBD1 (6 bases). Per germline, CDR1 MGHRA and CDR2 YSYEKL. The CDR3 is made up of 16 amino acids. V lost 1 base to trimming and J lost 5 bases, with 12 bases between them. The CDR3 DNA sequence: TGCGCCAGCAGCCAAGTTTTGGGGGCAAATAATTCACCCCTCCACTTT. Its translation is CASSQVLGANNSPLHF.